A single TCR beta chain is shown here with its context. The sample belongs to a study of T cell responses to AZD1222 COVID-19 vaccine. Sequencing used immunoSEQ multiplex PCR; TCRdb keeps in-frame clones, though not all of them. The sample holds 200,000 to 250,000 clones, just over 90% seen once. The CDR3 has 12 residues. Trimming stripped 2 bases from V and 8 bases from J, with 6 bases between. The V gene's germline CDR1 is SGHTA and CDR2 FQGTGA. The V call is TRBV7-3, the J call TRBJ2-2; D is unclear. This clonotype was obtained from an adult in good health. Specimen: peripheral blood, collected on day 0 of MenACWY control vaccination. CDR3 region: CASSLYRGELFF. In nucleotides, the CDR3 is TGTGCCAGCAGCTTATATCGGGGGGAGCTGTTTTTT. Full variable domain (rest looked up from reference TRBV7-3 and TRBJ2-2): GAGVSQTPSNKVTEKGKYVELRCDPISGHTALYWYRQSLGQGPEFLIYFQGTGAADDSGLPNDRFFAVRPEGSVSTLKIQRTERGDSAVYLCASSLYRGELFFGEGSRLTVL.